Below are 29 T cell receptor beta chains sequenced from a single sample in a study of cytomegalovirus exposure and HLA in healthy donors. With 60 Vbeta and 13 Jbeta primers, the PCR was carried out. Produced via immunoSEQ multiplex PCR; TCRdb's table is partial and in-frame only. The repertoire holds approximately 150,000 clones, with approximately 79% as singletons. What was sequenced was PBMCs. These receptors were obtained from a man aged 50 or older in good health and CMV-seropositive.

The V gene is TRBV11-2, the J gene TRBJ2-3; the D gene is possibly TRBD1 (6 bases). This CDR3 spans 15 amino acids. V lost 6 bases, J lost 5 bases, and 18 bases lay in between. Germline CDR1 and CDR2: SGHAT and FQNNGV. CDR3 residues: CASSQLRGTKDTQYF. The CDR3, as DNA: TGTGCCAGCAGTCAACTCAGGGGAACCAAAGATACGCAGTATTTT. Looking up the rest from reference TRBV11-2 and TRBJ2-3 gives the full variable domain: EAGVAQSPRYKIIEKRQSVAFWCNPISGHATLYWYQQILGQGPKLLIQFQNNGVVDDSQLPKDRFSAERLKGVDSTLKIQPAKLEDSAVYLCASSQLRGTKDTQYFGPGTRLTVL.

This clone was recorded once. This chain joins TRBV13 and TRBJ2-7; 7 bases match TRBD2. The CDR3 covers 13 residues. Trimming cost V 3 bases and J 7 bases; bases outside gene matches: 6. CDR1 and CDR2 from the germline V gene are PRHDT and FYEKMQ (reference sequence). The CDR3 DNA reads as TGTGCCAGCAGCTTCGGGGGGTCTGGAGAGCAGTACTTC. As protein: CASSFGGSGEQYF.

The rearrangement joins TRBV6-5 to TRBJ2-7; D ambiguous. Germline V gene sequence: CDR1 MNHEY, CDR2 SVGAGI. Trimming cost V 0 bases and J 2 bases, with 11 bases left between them. The CDR3 runs 15 residues. CDR3 loop: CASSYSEQSPYEQYF. The CDR3 DNA reads TGTGCCAGCAGTTACTCGGAACAGTCTCCCTACGAGCAGTACTTC.

J is TRBJ2-7 and V is TRBV19; 9 bases fit TRBD2. After removal of 6 bases from V and 3 bases from J, the junction contained 3 bases not matched to a gene. Germline values: CDR1 LNHDA, CDR2 SQIVND (reference sequence). The CDR3 contains 13 residues. The CDR3 region is CASRKTSGYEQYF. CDR3 coding DNA: TGTGCCAGTAGAAAGACTAGCGGCTACGAGCAGTACTTC.

This sequence joins TRBV7-8 and TRBJ2-3, with 10 bases fitting TRBD2. V gave up 5 bases and J gave up 6 bases; unmatched junction bases: 11. CDR1 is SGHVS, CDR2 FQNEAQ, per germline. This CDR3 contains 16 residues. The CDR3 sequence is CASSIQAGGGTDTQYF. CDR3 nucleotide sequence: TGTGCCAGCAGCATCCAAGCGGGAGGGGGTACGGATACGCAGTATTTT.

The chain recombines TRBV7-9 with TRBJ1-4; 7 bases map to TRBD1. The germline V gene has CDR1 SEHNR and CDR2 FQNEAQ (reference sequence). V shed 8 bases and J 4 bases; nucleotides not matched to a gene: 10. The CDR3 spans 15 residues. CDR3 nucleotide sequence: TGTGCCAGCGCCCTTGACAGGGTGGGTAATGAAAAACTGTTTTTT. Translating it yields CASALDRVGNEKLFF.

This clone appeared a single time. The chain is built from TRBV5-1 and TRBJ1-1; TRBD1 matches 8 bases. Per germline, CDR1 SGHRS and CDR2 YFSETQ. This CDR3 region has 13 residues. The V and J ends lost 2 bases and 7 bases, in that order; junction bases with no gene match: 4. CDR3 protein: CASSFQGASEAFF. The CDR3 nucleotides read TGCGCCAGCAGCTTTCAGGGGGCTAGTGAAGCTTTCTTT.

The table lists this clone with a few counts. The J gene is TRBJ2-1, the V gene TRBV9; 9 bases agree with TRBD2. Germline CDR1 is SGDLS and CDR2 is YYNGEE. CDR3 length equals 17 residues. V shed 0 bases and J 0 bases; nucleotides not matched to a gene: 4. The CDR3 here is CASSVGGSGSSYNEQFF. The CDR3 region has the DNA TGTGCCAGCAGCGTAGGGGGTAGCGGGAGCTCCTACAATGAGCAGTTCTTC.

This chain uses TRBV18 with TRBJ2-5; D remains unclear. The germline CDR1 and CDR2 sequences are KGHSH and LQKENI. V was clipped by 3 bases and J by 4 bases, with 9 bases between them. The CDR3 has 13 residues. The CDR3 nucleotides are TGTGCCAGCTCACCGGTACTCGCAGAGACCCAGTACTTC. It is translated as CASSPVLAETQYF.

The chain uses TRBV7-3 and TRBJ1-3; weak D call: TRBD1 (6 bases). V was clipped by 3 bases and J by 4 bases, with 13 bases between them. The CDR3 totals 15 residues. Germline CDR1 is SGHTA and CDR2 is FQGTGA. In DNA form, the CDR3 reads TGTGCCAGCAGCTTGCAGGGGCAGACGGGAAACACCATATATTTT. Translated, it gives CASSLQGQTGNTIYF. Full variable domain (outside the CDR3, taken from reference TRBV7-3 and TRBJ1-3): GAGVSQTPSNKVTEKGKYVELRCDPISGHTALYWYRQSLGQGPEFLIYFQGTGAADDSGLPNDRFFAVRPEGSVSTLKIQRTERGDSAVYLCASSLQGQTGNTIYFGEGSWLTVV.

The rearrangement joins TRBV5-4 to TRBJ1-1, with TRBD1 identical over 7 bases. The V segment lost 2 bases and the J segment 7 bases; nucleotides outside the gene matches: 11. Germline loops: CDR1 SGHNT, CDR2 YYREEE (reference sequence). This CDR3 region has 15 residues. The CDR3 spells CASSFNRGGGLEAFF. CDR3 nucleotides: TGTGCCAGCAGCTTTAACAGGGGCGGCGGGCTTGAAGCTTTCTTT.

This chain joins TRBV28 and TRBJ2-1; D remains unclear. V lost 2 bases to trimming and J lost 0 bases, with 11 bases between them. There are 16 residues in the CDR3. In germline, CDR1 is MDHEN, CDR2 SYDVKM. CDR3 protein: CASSLTSAFSYNEQFF. The CDR3, as DNA: TGTGCCAGCAGTTTAACTTCTGCCTTCTCCTACAATGAGCAGTTCTTC.

The gene calls are TRBV5-1 and TRBJ1-1, with a tentative D call TRBD1 (6 bases). With 6 bases removed from V and 0 bases from J, the gap between germline ends came to 9 bases. CDR3 length equals 13 residues. Germline V gene lookup returns CDR1 SGHRS and CDR2 YFSETQ. Here the CDR3 reads CASMTGMNTEAFF. CDR3 coding DNA: TGCGCCAGCATGACAGGTATGAACACTGAAGCTTTCTTT.

The V gene is TRBV28, the J gene TRBJ1-2; 8 bases are a match to TRBD1. CDR3 length: 13 residues. With 5 bases clipped from V and 8 bases from J, the junction kept 7 bases outside the gene matches. In germline, CDR1 is MDHEN, CDR2 SYDVKM. The CDR3 loop reads CASSPGQGKGYTF. In nucleotides, the CDR3 is TGTGCCAGCAGTCCTGGACAGGGAAAAGGCTACACCTTC.

The CDR3 sequence: CASSVGWSPLNNEQFF. The CDR3, as DNA: TGTGCCAGCAGCGTCGGGTGGTCCCCGCTGAACAATGAGCAGTTCTTC. The chain employs TRBV9 and TRBJ2-1, with no clear D. V was cut by 2 bases and J by 5 bases, with 17 bases left in between. Germline CDR1 SGDLS, CDR2 YYNGEE. This CDR3 is built from 16 residues.

CDR3 sequence reads: CASAGPDEQYF. The CDR3 region has the DNA TGTGCCAGCGCGGGGCCGGACGAGCAGTACTTC. This chain connects TRBV10-3 to TRBJ2-7, with D perhaps matching TRBD2 (6 bases). Germline-derived CDR1 and CDR2 are ENHRY and SYGVKD. V lost 10 bases and J 5 bases, leaving 12 bases between the germline ends. CDR3 size: 11 residues.

The V and J genes are TRBV5-6 and TRBJ2-7; D gene ambiguous. There are 13 residues in the CDR3. V lost 3 bases and J 2 bases, leaving 9 bases between the germline ends. CDR1 and CDR2 (germline): SGHDT, YYEEEE. The chain's CDR3 is CASSSRVTYEQYF. The CDR3 DNA follows: TGTGCCAGCAGCTCCCGCGTTACCTACGAGCAGTACTTC.

The J gene is TRBJ2-1, the V gene TRBV5-1; possible D gene TRBD2, 7 bases. Germline assignment: CDR1 SGHRS and CDR2 YFSETQ. This CDR3 comprises 15 residues. V was shortened by 0 bases and J by 4 bases, with 11 bases between the two germline ends. In DNA, the CDR3 is TGCGCCAGCAGCTTGGGCGGGGGCCTTTACAATGAGCAGTTCTTC. This sequence encodes CASSLGGGLYNEQFF.

This sequence joins TRBV6-5 and TRBJ2-5; 8 bases line up with TRBD2. Germline trimming cut 7 bases from V and 5 bases from J; bases unmatched to any gene: 12. Germline assignment: CDR1 MNHEY and CDR2 SVGAGI. The CDR3 is made up of 15 amino acids. The CDR3 DNA follows: TGTGCCAGCAAAAGATCGGGAGGGCCTTGGGAGACCCAGTACTTC. Its translation: CASKRSGGPWETQYF.

The V gene is TRBV27, the J gene TRBJ2-7, with unresolved D. The germline gives CDR1 MNHEY, CDR2 SMNVEV (reference sequence). Trimming removed 3 bases from V and 4 bases from J, with 16 bases in between. The CDR3 extends over 15 amino acids. The CDR3 nucleotides are TGTGCCAGCAGTTTCGACTCCGAGAAATATTACGAGCAGTACTTC. It encodes CASSFDSEKYYEQYF.

The chain has TRBV6-4 and TRBJ2-3, with D maybe TRBD2 (6 bases). Germline V gene sequence: CDR1 MRHNA, CDR2 SNTAGT. V was clipped by 8 bases and J by 4 bases, with 19 bases between them. CDR3 size: 15 residues. CDR3 residues: CASHSSEGGSDTQYF. The CDR3 DNA reads TGTGCCAGCCACTCTAGCGAAGGAGGGTCAGATACGCAGTATTTT.

V is TRBV27 and J is TRBJ2-3; maybe TRBD2 (5 bases). The CDR3 covers 13 residues. V gave up 4 bases and J gave up 4 bases, with 9 bases separating them. CDR1 and CDR2 from the germline V gene are MNHEY and SMNVEV (reference sequence). The CDR3 coding sequence is TGTGCCAGCAGTTCGATACTAGCAGATACGCAGTATTTT. Its translation is CASSSILADTQYF.

This clone was detected only a few times. The rearrangement links TRBV5-4 to TRBJ2-3; 8 bases are shared with TRBD2. Trimming at V came to 1 base and at J to 4 bases, leaving 11 bases not matched to a gene. CDR1 is SGHNT, CDR2 YYREEE, per germline (reference sequence). The CDR3 is made up of 17 amino acids. The CDR3 is CASSLYLAGGSADTQYF. The CDR3 DNA sequence: TGTGCCAGCAGCTTGTACCTAGCGGGTGGAAGCGCAGATACGCAGTATTTT.

This chain uses TRBV6-1 with TRBJ1-5; 7 positions match TRBD1. The CDR3 extends over 14 amino acids. V was clipped by 6 bases and J by 5 bases; unmatched bases: 7. Germline CDR1 and CDR2: MNHNS and SASEGT. The CDR3 bases are TGTGCCAGCAGCCGTAACAGGGGAGATCAGCCCCAGCATTTT. Translated: CASSRNRGDQPQHF.

This chain uses TRBV30 with TRBJ2-1; perhaps TRBD2 as D (6 bases). Trimming took 1 base from V and 7 from J, leaving 14 bases between them. Germline V gene lookup returns CDR1 GTSNPN and CDR2 SVGIG (reference sequence). The CDR3 spans 14 residues. The CDR3 bases are TGTGCCTGGAGTGGCGGGGTCACCCAAAATGAGCAGTTCTTC. Translated, it gives CAWSGGVTQNEQFF. Full variable domain (outside the CDR3, taken from reference TRBV30 and TRBJ2-1): SQTIHQWPATLVQPVGSPLSLECTVEGTSNPNLYWYRQAAGRGLQLLFYSVGIGQISSEVPQNLSASRPQDRQFILSSKKLLLSDSGFYLCAWSGGVTQNEQFFGPGTRLTVL.

The chain couples TRBV28 to TRBJ2-1; a possible D gene is TRBD2 (5 bases). Between the trimmed V and J ends, which lost 8 bases and 1 base, there was a span of 15 bases. CDR1 is MDHEN and CDR2 is SYDVKM in the germline V gene. The CDR3 consists of 15 residues. The CDR3: CASLIEGRSYNEQFF. In DNA form, the CDR3 reads TGTGCCAGCCTAATCGAGGGAAGGTCCTACAATGAGCAGTTCTTC.

The genes are TRBV4-1 and TRBJ2-2; D is possibly TRBD1 (6 bases). The CDR3 contains 17 residues. The ends were cut back, 0 bases at V and 4 bases at J, with 15 bases in the middle. In germline, CDR1 is MGHRA, CDR2 YSYEKL. CDR3: CASSQERAGVITGELFF. The CDR3 DNA follows: TGCGCCAGCAGCCAAGAAAGGGCAGGGGTCATCACCGGGGAGCTGTTTTTT.

This clone turned up a few times. The chain links TRBV11-2 to TRBJ2-1, with D possibly matching TRBD1 (5 bases). The CDR3 spans 12 residues. Between the trimmed V and J ends, which lost 5 bases and 8 bases, there was a span of 10 bases. Germline V gives CDR1 SGHAT, CDR2 FQNNGV. The CDR3 here is CASSLRGYEQFF. The CDR3 nucleotides read TGTGCCAGCAGCCTAAGGGGTTATGAGCAGTTCTTC. Variable domain in full (rest from reference TRBV11-2 and TRBJ2-1): EAGVAQSPRYKIIEKRQSVAFWCNPISGHATLYWYQQILGQGPKLLIQFQNNGVVDDSQLPKDRFSAERLKGVDSTLKIQPAKLEDSAVYLCASSLRGYEQFFGPGTRLTVL.

The chain has TRBV6-5 and TRBJ1-2; 8 bases are a match to TRBD1. V shed 8 bases and J 8 bases; nucleotides not matched to a gene: 7. CDR1 is MNHEY, CDR2 SVGAGI, per germline. This CDR3 is built from 12 residues. CDR3 in amino acids: CASGRGPWGYTF. In nucleotides, the CDR3 is TGTGCCAGCGGCAGGGGGCCTTGGGGCTACACCTTC.